The entry below describes one T cell receptor (beta chain). It has no known antigen specificity. Per-base qualities were not stored, and no clone one base away is much larger. The sample has other DNA sequences that encode this CDR3 too. Genomic DNA was isolated from the sorted cells so that the TCRbeta CDR3 region could be sequenced. TCRbeta CDR3 regions were sequenced using the immunoSEQ Assay. The clones in this table, taken by TCRdb from immuneACCESS, are in-frame only. Not every clone is retained; where verified, under half of the shortfall comes from an unresolved V gene, and the cause of the rest is unknown. The sample records tens of thousands of clones, around nine tenths of which are singletons. Approximately 0.43% of the sample is taken by the ten largest. From a lookup of the germline V gene (reference sequence), CDR1 and CDR2 are SEHNR and FQNEAQ. Ends trimmed: V by 4 bases, J by 2 bases; bases unmatched to a gene: 4. From its cysteine to its phenylalanine, the CDR3 spans 16 amino acids. The entry retains the CDR3 DNA only, 48 bases that are in frame from base 1.

This record belongs to a study of OX40 agonist ivuxolimab in advanced cancers. Background for the entire study: The costimulatory receptor OX40 (CD134) was targeted by ivuxolimab, a fully human IgG2 agonistic monoclonal antibody. Intravenous ivuxolimab was administered to patients every 2 weeks at six dose levels: 0.01, 0.1, 0.3, 1.5, 3 and 10 mg/kg. Of the roughly 50 dose-escalation patients, hepatocellular carcinoma was present in 19, melanoma in around 15, renal cell carcinoma in 9 and head and neck cancer in 9. In the dose-escalation cohort, 82.7% of patients were male, and the mean age was about 55 years, with a range of 23 to 79. Prior anti-PD-1, anti-PD-L1 or anti-CTLA-4 therapy was permitted, and checkpoint inhibitors had been received by about 44% of dose-escalation patients. Partial responses occurred in three dose-escalation patients: two with cutaneous melanoma and one with hepatocellular carcinoma. Peripheral TCRbeta sequencing was intended to test whether TCR sequence diversity was altered and clonal T-cell expansion was caused by ivuxolimab. The paper describes the monotherapy dose-escalation part (N ≈ 50 patients) of the phase I trial of ivuxolimab.

The trial excluded patients who had a history of autoimmune disease or who were on systemic immunosuppression. Peripheral blood for TCR sequencing was collected from all dose cohorts at baseline, on cycle 4 day 1, and on cycle 7 day 1. Samples came from an open-label, multicenter, first-in-human phase I dose-escalation trial of ivuxolimab. Adults with locally advanced or metastatic melanoma, renal cell, hepatocellular, or head and neck squamous cell carcinoma were enrolled in the trial. Before TCR sequencing, CD4+ T cells and CD8+ T cells were sorted from peripheral blood as separate populations. Points the paper makes about the study in general: Partial responders in the 0.1-3.0 mg/kg groups had among the lowest normalized peripheral clonal expansion, especially among CD8+ T cells. Which antigens the clonally expanded peripheral T cells were specific for was not determined. At doses of 0.1 to 3.0 mg/kg, clonal expansion of both CD4+ and CD8+ blood T cells was observed from baseline to week 6. After ivuxolimab, expanded clones were on average more numerous among CD8+ T cells than among CD4+ T cells. Low levels of normalized T-cell clonal expansion were also seen in some patients who did not respond.

The sequence was collected from an adult with an advanced solid tumor such as melanoma, head and neck, liver or kidney cancer. The V and J genes are TRBV7-9 and TRBJ2-6, and 8 junctional nucleotides match TRBD2. The sample was CD4+ or CD8+ T cells sorted from blood, taken in a trial of the OX40 agonist ivuxolimab. The sequenced DNA: TGTGCCAGCAGCTCCCTCGGGGGGGCTGGGGCCAACGTCCTGACTTTC. Its protein is CASSSLGGAGANVLTF.